This TCR beta chain was documented in a study of siplizumab effects on memory and regulatory T cells. Study results and caveats: Memory cells seemed less diverse than naive T cells, which seemed major alloresponse contributors. Confirmatory evidence of suppressive function in proliferating siplizumab-culture Tregs was not obtained. A mean of approximately 70% of mappable alloreactive CD4+ clones were Treg-derived with siplizumab, compared with less than 30% in controls. Siplizumab significantly brought down the alloreactive sequences that trace back to unstimulated CD4+ memory cells.

Some clones are missing from TCRdb's copy, which holds only in-frame ones; the method was immunoSEQ multiplex PCR. The sample consists of some 110,000 clones, 93% of them appearing once. Points on this clone: Its target is not known.

This CDR3 region has 15 residues. V shed 2 bases and J shed 1 base, with 11 bases lying between them. CDR1 is ENHRY, CDR2 SYGVKD, per germline. The sequenced sample was CD4+ T cells sorted from blood. The receptor's source is a human donor in good health. The chain couples TRBV10-3 to TRBJ1-1; D uncertain. The CDR3 bases are TGTGCCATCAGTGAGGGCCAGAATGGGAACACTGAAGCTTTCTTT. Translation: CAISEGQNGNTEAFF.